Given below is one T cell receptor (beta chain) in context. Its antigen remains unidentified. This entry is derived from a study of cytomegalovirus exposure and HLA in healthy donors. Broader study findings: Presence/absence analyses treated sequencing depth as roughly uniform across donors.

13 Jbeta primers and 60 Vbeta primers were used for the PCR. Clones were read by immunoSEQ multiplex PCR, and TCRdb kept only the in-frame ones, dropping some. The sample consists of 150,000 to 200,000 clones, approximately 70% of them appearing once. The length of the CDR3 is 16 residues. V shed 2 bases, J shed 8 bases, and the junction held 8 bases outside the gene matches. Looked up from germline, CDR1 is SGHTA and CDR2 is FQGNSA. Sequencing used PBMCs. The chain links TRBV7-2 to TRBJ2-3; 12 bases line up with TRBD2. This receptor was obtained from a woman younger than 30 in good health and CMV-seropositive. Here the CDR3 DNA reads TGTGCCAGCAGCTTAAATCTAGCGGGGGGGTTCGGTACGCAGTATTTT. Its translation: CASSLNLAGGFGTQYF.